One and the same sample provided the 10 T cell receptor beta chains below, sequenced in a study of CD8 T cells in Susac syndrome. The RNA input was about 0.5 to 1 ug, and it was reverse transcribed with random hexamers. Each CDR3 protein is one row after TCRdb ran MiXCR on the immunoSEQ multiplex PCR reads. Of about 110,000 distinct CDR3 sequences detected, about 95% appear once; the ten largest clones hold approximately 0.092%. The sequencing input was CD4+ T cells from PBMCs. The receptors were gathered from a human donor in good health.

The chain carries TRBV20-1 and TRBJ2-2; no firm D call. The CDR3 spans 12 residues. The V end lost 3 bases, the J end lost 6 bases, and 8 bases lay between the germline ends. CDR1 is DFQATT and CDR2 is SNEGSKA in the germline V gene (reference sequence). CDR3 sequence (DNA): TGCAGTGCTAGGAAGATCGCCGGGGAGCTGTTTTTT. As protein: CSARKIAGELFF.

J is TRBJ2-2 and V is TRBV27, with 7 nucleotides matching TRBD2. The V gene's germline CDR1 is MNHEY and CDR2 SMNVEV (reference sequence). The CDR3 is made up of 16 amino acids. V was pared by 2 bases and J by 7 bases, with 10 bases of the junction left unmatched. The CDR3 nucleotides read TGTGCCAGCAGTTTAATAAGGCTAAAGCGGGGCGGGGAGCTGTTTTTT. Its protein product is CASSLIRLKRGGELFF.

The rearrangement links TRBV2 to TRBJ1-2; D gene ambiguous. V shed 0 bases and J shed 8 bases, with 13 bases lying between them. Germline CDR1 SNHLY, CDR2 FYNNEI. The CDR3 loop spans 14 amino acids. CDR3 DNA: TGTGCCAGCAGTGAAGCGCCAGGATCAAGGGGCTACACCTTC. Encoded protein: CASSEAPGSRGYTF.

The V gene is TRBV5-1, the J gene TRBJ1-1; 7 nucleotides match TRBD1. The CDR3 spans 15 residues. Germline V gene sequence: CDR1 SGHRS, CDR2 YFSETQ. The J segment lost 2 bases and the V segment lost 0 bases, leaving 4 bases of the junction unmatched. This CDR3 reads CASSLGGQINTEAFF. The CDR3 DNA follows: TGCGCCAGCAGCTTGGGGGGACAGATCAACACTGAAGCTTTCTTT.

This clonotype was counted once. The rearrangement joins TRBV9 to TRBJ2-5; D is possibly TRBD2 (5 bases). The length of the CDR3 is 14 residues. V lost 4 bases and J lost 1, with 11 bases in between. Germline assignment: CDR1 SGDLS and CDR2 YYNGEE. Written as DNA, the CDR3 is TGTGCCAGCAGCATCGGACTGACCCAAGAGACCCAGTACTTC. It specifies CASSIGLTQETQYF. Full variable domain (outside the CDR3, taken from reference TRBV9 and TRBJ2-5): DSGVTQTPKHLITATGQRVTLRCSPRSGDLSVYWYQQSLDQGLQFLIQYYNGEERAKGNILERFSAQQFPDLHSELNLSSLELGDSALYFCASSIGLTQETQYFGPGTRLLVL.

This clonotype was seen once. The chain has TRBV27 and TRBJ2-2; possibly TRBD2 for D (5 bases). This CDR3 contains 14 residues. V was pared by 3 bases and J by 9 bases, with 14 bases between. The V gene's germline CDR1 is MNHEY and CDR2 SMNVEV (reference sequence). The chain's CDR3 is CASSFTGSRRELFF. CDR3 nucleotides: TGTGCCAGCAGTTTCACGGGGTCCAGGAGGGAGCTGTTTTTT.

The genes are TRBV20-1 and TRBJ2-4; 8 positions match TRBD1. Trimming cost V 1 base and J 2 bases; bases outside gene matches: 10. This CDR3 is 17 amino acids long. Germline CDR1 reads DFQATT; CDR2 reads SNEGSKA (reference sequence). CDR3 sequence: CSARAQTGEWSKNIQYF. DNA of the CDR3: TGCAGTGCTAGAGCCCAGACAGGGGAGTGGTCCAAAAACATTCAGTACTTC.

The chain joins TRBV5-4 to TRBJ1-2, with TRBD1 matching over 7 bases. With V trimmed by 6 bases and J by 0 bases, 8 bases remained unmatched. The CDR3 is 15 amino acids. Germline values: CDR1 SGHNT, CDR2 YYREEE (reference sequence). As DNA, the CDR3 is TGTGCCAGCACCCTAGGGGGCCCTACTAACTATGGCTACACCTTC. Translation: CASTLGGPTNYGYTF.

This chain links TRBV29-1 with TRBJ1-2; D unresolved. CDR3 length: 12 residues. Germline V gene data show CDR1 as SQVTM and CDR2 as ANQGSEA. Trimming cost V 4 bases and J 1 base, with 7 bases left between them. The CDR3 loop is CSVVTDNYGYTF. The CDR3 nucleotides read TGCAGCGTTGTAACGGATAACTATGGCTACACCTTC.

This chain joins TRBV3-1 and TRBJ2-1, with 9 bases lining up with TRBD2. The CDR3 runs to 17 residues. From germline, CDR1 is LGHDT and CDR2 YNNKEL (reference sequence). Unmatched junction bases numbered 8, after V lost 2 bases and J lost 3 bases. Here the CDR3 DNA reads TGTGCCAGCAGCCAATACGGCGGGAGGGGGGGCTACAATGAGCAGTTCTTC. Its protein product is CASSQYGGRGGYNEQFF.